The 22 T cell receptor beta chains listed next were all sequenced from one sample in a study of blood T cells in healthy people across ages. Next came a second PCR, run for roughly 6 to 11 cycles, which used a sample-barcoded 5' primer along with a J-beta primer mix. TCRdb redid the calling of the 5' RACE reads with MiXCR, one entry per CDR3 protein. The table has some 640,000 distinct CDR3 sequences, about half seen once. Material for sequencing was blood. The receptors originated from a woman aged 60-75 years in good health.

The sample holds a few counts of this clonotype. This chain connects TRBV6-5 to TRBJ2-7; D is unresolved. V was cut by 1 base and J by 3 bases, with 16 bases left in between. Germline loops: CDR1 MNHEY, CDR2 SVGAGI. The CDR3 totals 16 residues. CDR3 sequence (DNA): TGTGCCAGCAGTTACTACTCCACGAGGCTGGGCTACGAGCAGTACTTC. It codes for CASSYYSTRLGYEQYF.

This rearrangement joins TRBV20-1 to TRBJ1-1; unclear D gene. The germline gives CDR1 DFQATT, CDR2 SNEGSKA (reference sequence). V dropped 6 bases and J dropped 1 base, with 9 bases sitting between them. CDR3 length: 12 residues. CDR3 sequence: CSAHLRNTEAFF. The CDR3 DNA reads as TGCAGTGCCCACCTCCGGAACACTGAAGCTTTCTTT.

The J gene is TRBJ2-3, the V gene TRBV2; 7 positions agree with TRBD2. Germline CDR1 and CDR2: SNHLY and FYNNEI. Germline trimming cut 3 bases from V and 3 bases from J; bases unmatched to any gene: 6. This CDR3 is 15 amino acids long. CDR3 residues: CASSDLSGKTDTQYF. CDR3 DNA: TGTGCCAGCAGTGATCTCAGCGGGAAGACAGATACGCAGTATTTT.

This clonotype has only a few counts. The limits of the CDR3 on the DNA are not certain, so only TCRdb's listed CDR3 is given. The chain couples TRBV27 to TRBJ2-7; the table calls TRBD1, which could not be checked here. Germline values: CDR1 MNHEY, CDR2 SMNVEV (reference sequence). Counting both end residues, the CDR3 totals 15 amino acids. This CDR3 is CASSSSGQRSYEQYF.

The chain links TRBV20-1 to TRBJ2-1, with a tentative D call TRBD2 (6 bases). Trimming took off 0 bases at V and 0 bases at J, with 12 bases between the two ends. The CDR3 runs 16 residues. Germline V gene lookup returns CDR1 DFQATT and CDR2 SNEGSKA (reference sequence). The CDR3 DNA is TGCAGTGCTAGAGACCCCGGGACTCGCTCCTACAATGAGCAGTTCTTC. Residues: CSARDPGTRSYNEQFF.

The chain employs TRBV29-1 and TRBJ2-5; D unresolved. Trimming pared 7 bases from V and 5 bases from J, leaving 11 bases between. Germline assignment: CDR1 SQVTM and CDR2 ANQGSEA. This CDR3 is 11 amino acids long. CDR3 region: CSALERETQYF. Written as DNA, the CDR3 is TGCAGCGCGCTGGAGAGGGAGACCCAGTACTTC.

This chain joins TRBV7-2 and TRBJ2-7, with 13 nucleotides matching TRBD2. Trimming took 5 bases from V and 2 from J; bases not matched to a gene: 6. The CDR3 contains 16 residues. Per germline, CDR1 SGHTA and CDR2 FQGNSA. Here the CDR3 reads CASSRGLAGLAYEQYF. In DNA form, the CDR3 reads TGTGCCAGCAGCAGGGGACTAGCGGGACTAGCCTACGAGCAGTACTTC.

The chain's CDR3 is CATSDFGPTSTTGTMADTQYF. The CDR3, as DNA: TGTGCCACCAGTGATTTTGGCCCCACTTCCACCACCGGGACTATGGCAGATACGCAGTATTTT. V gene TRBV24-1 combines with J gene TRBJ2-3; the match to TRBD2 covers 7 bases. V trimming: 1 base; J trimming: 4 bases; junction bases outside the gene matches: 22. Germline CDR1 is KGHDR and CDR2 is SFDVKD. CDR3 size: 21 residues.

The V gene is TRBV20-1, the J gene TRBJ2-3; D remains ambiguous. From germline, CDR1 is DFQATT and CDR2 SNEGSKA (reference sequence). The CDR3 has 13 amino acids. V lost 6 bases, J lost 0 bases, and 10 bases lay in between. The CDR3 loop reads CSATIGSTDTQYF. CDR3 nucleotide sequence: TGCAGTGCGACCATAGGGAGCACAGATACGCAGTATTTT.

This clonotype was seen more than once but under ten times. The chain carries TRBV20-1 and TRBJ1-2; D uncertain. CDR1 DFQATT and CDR2 SNEGSKA come from the germline V gene (reference sequence). The CDR3 loop spans 15 amino acids. Trimming took 0 bases from V and 4 from J, leaving 15 bases between them. In DNA form, the CDR3 reads TGCAGTGCTAGAGAAGGGCTAGGGAAGATCTATGGCTACACCTTC. Encoded protein: CSAREGLGKIYGYTF.

The rearrangement joins TRBV5-1 to TRBJ2-7; D unclear. Trimming stripped 0 bases from V and 0 bases from J, with 10 bases between. Germline CDR1 SGHRS, CDR2 YFSETQ. The CDR3 totals 15 residues. The chain's CDR3 is CASSLAPGSSYEQYF. The CDR3 DNA follows: TGCGCCAGCAGCTTGGCCCCCGGAAGCTCCTACGAGCAGTACTTC.

V gene TRBV9 combines with J gene TRBJ2-3, with 7 bases fitting TRBD2. The CDR3 runs to 16 residues. Germline loops: CDR1 SGDLS, CDR2 YYNGEE. After removal of 0 bases from V and 0 bases from J, the junction contained 4 bases not matched to a gene. The CDR3 coding sequence is TGTGCCAGCAGCGTAGGGGGCGGGAGTAGCACAGATACGCAGTATTTT. This gives the protein CASSVGGGSSTDTQYF.

The chain combines TRBV5-1 with TRBJ1-6; the match to TRBD1 covers 8 bases. J gave up 7 bases and V 0 bases, and 12 bases lay outside the gene matches. CDR1 is SGHRS, CDR2 YFSETQ, per germline. The CDR3 is 18 amino acids. The CDR3 region is CASSLARTTGAWNSPLHF. The CDR3 DNA is TGCGCCAGCAGCTTGGCTCGGACGACAGGGGCTTGGAATTCACCCCTCCACTTT.

The chain links TRBV7-2 to TRBJ2-3; TRBD2 matches at 8 bases. Germline assignment: CDR1 SGHTA and CDR2 FQGNSA. J lost 2 bases, V lost 4 bases, and 11 bases had no gene match. The CDR3 spans 17 residues. The CDR3 here is CASSSALLAAFTDTQYF. In DNA, the CDR3 is TGTGCCAGCAGCTCCGCTCTACTAGCGGCCTTCACAGATACGCAGTATTTT.

This chain joins TRBV28 and TRBJ1-2; D perhaps matches TRBD1 (6 bases). The CDR3 is 16 amino acids. Per the germline V gene, CDR1 is MDHEN and CDR2 is SYDVKM. Trimming took off 5 bases at V and 7 bases at J, with 23 bases between the two ends. This CDR3 is CASSPPVDSLWGGYTF. DNA for the CDR3: TGTGCCAGCAGTCCTCCCGTGGACAGTCTCTGGGGTGGCTACACCTTC.

The chain combines TRBV20-1 with TRBJ2-1; 8 bases agree with TRBD2. The CDR3 loop spans 15 amino acids. The V segment lost 2 bases and the J segment 7 bases; nucleotides outside the gene matches: 10. The V gene's germline CDR1 is DFQATT and CDR2 SNEGSKA (reference sequence). CDR3 amino acids: CSARFRAGGGNEQFF. CDR3 DNA: TGCAGTGCTAGATTTCGCGCGGGAGGAGGGAATGAGCAGTTCTTC.

The chain recombines TRBV27 with TRBJ2-1; unclear D gene. CDR1 is MNHEY and CDR2 is SMNVEV in the germline V gene (reference sequence). This CDR3 is built from 18 residues. Trimming removed 5 bases from V and 0 bases from J, with 20 bases in between. The DNA for the CDR3 is TGTGCCAGCAGTCCATCTCCCGGACGGCTGAGCTCCTACAATGAGCAGTTCTTC. It codes for CASSPSPGRLSSYNEQFF.

There are a few counts of this clonotype. V gene TRBV20-1 combines with J gene TRBJ2-7; D might be TRBD1 (6 bases). V shed 2 bases and J shed 4 bases, with 15 bases lying between them. Germline V gene data show CDR1 as DFQATT and CDR2 as SNEGSKA (reference sequence). CDR3 length equals 14 residues. In DNA form, the CDR3 reads TGCAGTGCTAGAAGACAGGCCATCACTTACGAGCAGTACTTC. Its translation: CSARRQAITYEQYF.

This chain uses TRBV6-6 with TRBJ2-1, with D possibly matching TRBD2 (5 bases). V was pared by 6 bases and J by 8 bases, with 11 bases between. Germline CDR1 and CDR2: MNHNY and SVGAGI (reference sequence). This CDR3 spans 12 amino acids. The CDR3 nucleotides read TGTGCCAGCAGGCCAGCCGGGGATGAGCAGTTCTTC. It encodes CASRPAGDEQFF.

In the case of this clonotype: A junction end diverges from the germline sequence, so it may reflect a read error. The chain recombines TRBV4-2 with TRBJ2-1, with 12 positions matching TRBD1. CDR1 LGHNA and CDR2 YNFKEQ come from the germline V gene. The CDR3 length is 18 residues. The CDR3 coding sequence is TGTGCCAACAGCCAAGTCGAACGGGGACAGGGGGCGAACAATGAGCAGTTCTTC. Its translation: CANSQVERGQGANNEQFF.

This chain joins TRBV30 and TRBJ2-7; D call uncertain. Germline loops: CDR1 GTSNPN, CDR2 SVGIG (reference sequence). V was trimmed by 8 bases and J by 0 bases, leaving 8 bases between them. CDR3 size: 11 residues. This CDR3 reads CAGMNSYEQYF. The CDR3 DNA reads as TGTGCCGGGATGAACTCCTACGAGCAGTACTTC.

This chain links TRBV28 with TRBJ1-1; maybe TRBD1 (6 bases). V was pared by 8 bases and J by 0 bases, with 22 bases between. Germline CDR1 is MDHEN and CDR2 is SYDVKM. The CDR3 length is 17 residues. CDR3: CASPRPGQPLMNTEAFF. CDR3 sequence (DNA): TGTGCCAGCCCCCGCCCAGGACAGCCTCTCATGAACACTGAAGCTTTCTTT.